The clone carrying this T cell receptor (beta chain) was seen only a few times. Antigen unknown. The CDR3 consists of 13 residues. Germline CDR1 and CDR2: MRHNA and SNTAGT. V gave up 5 bases and J gave up 4 bases, with 12 bases separating them. Template material for amplifying TCR beta CDR3 regions consisted of RNA transcripts. An initial round of RT-PCR targeting the TCR CDR3 relied on the HTBI primer set. Each CDR3 protein gets one entry after TCRdb re-called the multiplex PCR reads with MiXCR. The table records a few hundred thousand distinct CDR3 sequences, 17% of them present only once. The sample comes from a study of T cells in Graves' hyperthyroidism and ophthalmopathy. Study-level results: The majority of expanded thyroid clonotypes above 0.001 also appeared in blood.

Sequencing was done on a sample of blood. The chain couples TRBV6-4 to TRBJ2-7, with D uncertain. The receptor was derived from a young woman with Graves' ophthalmopathy. The CDR3 nucleotides are TGTGCCAGCAGTCTCCCGGGCGATTACGAGCAGTACTTC. Its translation: CASSLPGDYEQYF.